This TCR beta chain was documented in a study of CD8 T cells in ankylosing spondylitis. Using quantitative 5'-RACE with molecular barcodes, the authors made TCR beta libraries. TCRdb independently ran MiXCR on the 5' RACE reads; one entry per CDR3 protein. The sample includes approximately 300,000 distinct CDR3 sequences, around 8% of them seen just once. Study-level points and caveats: A motif in TCR beta, a set of about 8 highly homologous variants, appeared characteristic of ankylosing spondylitis blood. Disease-associated clones were reportedly significantly overrepresented in matched ankylosing spondylitis synovial fluid.

This clonotype was found a few times. What it recognizes is unknown. The CDR3 consists of 15 residues. V lost 0 bases, J lost 0 bases, and 9 bases lay in between. The germline V gene has CDR1 LGHDT and CDR2 YNNKEL (reference sequence). Material: blood, either unsorted or a sorted T cell fraction (not recorded which). This clonotype was obtained from a male donor with ankylosing spondylitis. The rearrangement links TRBV3-1 to TRBJ2-7, with D possibly being TRBD2 (5 bases). The CDR3 loop reads CASSQDPGYSYEQYF. Written as DNA, the CDR3 is TGTGCCAGCAGCCAAGATCCGGGATACTCCTACGAGCAGTACTTC.